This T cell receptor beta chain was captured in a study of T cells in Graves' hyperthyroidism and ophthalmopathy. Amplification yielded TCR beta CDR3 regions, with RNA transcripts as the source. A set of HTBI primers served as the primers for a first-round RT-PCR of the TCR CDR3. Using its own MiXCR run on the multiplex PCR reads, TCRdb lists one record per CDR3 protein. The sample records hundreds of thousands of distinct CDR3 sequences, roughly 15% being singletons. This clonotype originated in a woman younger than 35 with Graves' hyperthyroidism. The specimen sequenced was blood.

In nucleotides, the CDR3 is TGTGCCAGCAGCTTAGGACGGGAGATTCACACCGGGGAGCTGTTTTTT. Translated, it gives CASSLGREIHTGELFF. The V and J genes are TRBV7-9 and TRBJ2-2, with D possibly being TRBD2 (6 bases). This CDR3 region has 16 residues. The germline V gene encodes CDR1 SEHNR and CDR2 FQNEAQ (reference sequence). V gave up 1 base and J gave up 3 bases, with 12 bases separating them.